A selection of T cell receptor beta chains follows, all from one sample in a study of blood T cells in healthy people across ages. TCRdb analysed the 5' RACE reads with MiXCR anew, one entry per CDR3 protein. The data show fewer than 1,000,000 distinct CDR3 sequences, 35% to 60% seen once. The specimen was blood. The receptors derive from a man aged 80 or over in good health. Both conserved end residues are part of each CDR3. D genes are given only for firm matches. Size is omitted from some rows. Given values are once, few, many or a class for expanded clones.

v_gene	abundance	d_gene	j_gene	CDR3nt	CDR3aa
TRBV28	many	NA	TRBJ2-2	TGTGCCAGCAGTTTGCGGGAAGTCACCGGGGAGCTGTTTTTT	CASSLREVTGELFF
TRBV15	few	NA	TRBJ1-5	TGTGCCACCAGCAGAGATCGGAGGGACGGTCAGCCCCAGCATTTT	CATSRDRRDGQPQHF
TRBV13	NA	NA	TRBJ1-2	TGTGCCAGCAGCACCACCACCCGCAGCCAAGGTTATGGCTACACCTTC	CASSTTTRSQGYGYTF
TRBV7-2	many	TRBD1	TRBJ1-4	TGTGCCAGCAGCACAGGGGTGGCTAATGAAAAACTGTTTTTT	CASSTGVANEKLFF
TRBV29-1	NA	NA	TRBJ2-5	TGCAGCGACGGGTTCCAGGGAGAGACCCAGTACTTC	CSDGFQGETQYF
TRBV5-1	NA	NA	TRBJ2-1	TGCGCCAGCACCCCGACAGGCCTCTCCCCTGAGACCCAGTTCTTC	CASTPTGLSPETQFF
TRBV7-2	NA	TRBD2	TRBJ2-3	TGTGCCAGCAGCTTGGTAGCGGGAGGCCCCCCAGATACGCAGTATTTT	CASSLVAGGPPDTQYF
TRBV21-1	NA	NA	TRBJ2-5	TGTGCCAGCAGCAAAAAGGCGAACAGGGGCCATTGGGCGGAGACCCAGTACTTC	CASSKKANRGHWAETQYF
TRBV29-1	NA	NA	TRBJ2-5	TGCAGCGTTGATGTCGGCTGGGAGACCCAGTACTTC	CSVDVGWETQYF
TRBV9	NA	NA	TRBJ2-4	TGTGCCAGCAGCGTGGGCGGGATAAACAATGAGCAGTACTTC	CASSVGGINNEQYF
TRBV7-2	many	NA	TRBJ2-3	TGTGCCAGCAGCTCACAGGGAAATCGGGCTACGCAGTATTTT	CASSSQGNRATQYF
TRBV30	NA	NA	TRBJ1-2	TGTGCCTGGAGTGTAGACCGGGATGGCTACACCTTC	CAWSVDRDGYTF
TRBV30	NA	TRBD1	TRBJ2-1	TGTGCCTGGAGTGGTGGCAGGGGGCTCAATGAGCAGTTCTTC	CAWSGGRGLNEQFF
TRBV20-1	NA	NA	TRBJ2-7	TGCAGTGCTAGATCCGGTGACTACGAGCAGTACTTC	CSARSGDYEQYF
TRBV28	few	NA	TRBJ1-5	TGTGCCAGCAGTCCCTCAGGGTGGCAGCCCCAGCATTTT	CASSPSGWQPQHF
TRBV12-3/TRBV12-4	many	NA	TRBJ2-7	TGTGCCAGCAGGACCGATTCTAGTGACGAGCAGTACTTC	CASRTDSSDEQYF
TRBV12-3/TRBV12-4	once	TRBD2	TRBJ2-4	TGTGCCAGCGGTTGGTACGGGCGGGAGCTCGTGAATGAGCAGTACTTC	CASGWYGRELVNEQYF
TRBV12-3/TRBV12-4	once	TRBD1	TRBJ1-4	TGTGCCAGCACCCAAGCAGGGGGCGCCGATGAAAAACTGTTTTTT	CASTQAGGADEKLFF
TRBV29-1	NA	TRBD1	TRBJ2-7	TGCAGCGTTGAAGGGGGGACAGGGGGAGCCTACTACGAGCAGTACTTC	CSVEGGTGGAYYEQYF
TRBV7-2	NA	NA	TRBJ2-5	TGTGCCAGCAGACGACGGGTCGAAGGGGAGACCCAGTACTTC	CASRRRVEGETQYF
TRBV20-1	NA	NA	TRBJ2-3	TGCAGTGCTAGAGATCACGCAGATACGCAGTATTTT	CSARDHADTQYF
TRBV6-5	NA	TRBD2	TRBJ2-1	TGTGCCAGCAGTTCGGGACTAGCGGGTCTCAATGAGCAGTTCTTC	CASSSGLAGLNEQFF
TRBV7-2	few	TRBD2	TRBJ2-3	TGTGCCAGCAGCCCGAGACTAGCGGTAGTGGACGATACGCAGTATTTT	CASSPRLAVVDDTQYF
TRBV19	NA	NA	TRBJ1-1	TGTGCCAGTAGTATTAAAGGGTACACTGAAGCTTTCTTT	CASSIKGYTEAFF
TRBV2	many	NA	TRBJ1-5	TGTGCCAGCAGTGAATTTCTTCAGCCCCAGCATTTT	CASSEFLQPQHF
TRBV27	NA	NA	TRBJ2-3	TGTGCCAGCAGTTTACGGGGGCAGACAGATACGCAGTATTTT	CASSLRGQTDTQYF
TRBV28	NA	NA	TRBJ1-4	TGTGCCAGCAGTTTATCTGGCAGGGGAACTGAAAAACTGTTTTTT	CASSLSGRGTEKLFF
TRBV19	few	NA	TRBJ1-1	TGTGCCAGCGCTATAGGGGGGGCCACTGAAGCTTTCTTT	CASAIGGATEAFF
TRBV12-3/TRBV12-4	NA	NA	TRBJ1-1	TGTGCCAGCAGTTTAGAACAGTTTTTGGCTGAAGCTTTCTTT	CASSLEQFLAEAFF
TRBV7-2	NA	NA	TRBJ2-1	TGTGCCAGCAGCTTAGCGGGCAAATACAATGAGCAGTTCTTC	CASSLAGKYNEQFF
TRBV7-2	many	TRBD1	TRBJ2-1	TGTGCCAGCAGCCGGGACAGGGGTCGCGAGCAGTTCTTC	CASSRDRGREQFF
TRBV10-3	few	TRBD1	TRBJ2-7	TGTGCCACGGCCTCTGGACAGGGGTTCTACGAGCAGTACTTC	CATASGQGFYEQYF
TRBV11-2	few	TRBD1	TRBJ2-1	TGTGCCAGCAGCTTAGATAAGGGGGCGCGTGAGCAGTTCTTC	CASSLDKGAREQFF
TRBV6-2/TRBV6-3	NA	NA	TRBJ2-7	TGTGCCAGCAGTTATCCCAGGAACTACGAGCAGTACTTC	CASSYPRNYEQYF
TRBV7-2	NA	NA	TRBJ2-5	TGTGCCAGCAGCATAGGAGGGGGGACTCAAGAGACCCAGTACTTC	CASSIGGGTQETQYF
TRBV25-1	few	NA	TRBJ2-7	TGTGCCAGCAGCCAAAAGGGTTATGAGCAGTACTTC	CASSQKGYEQYF
TRBV30	once	NA	TRBJ1-2	TGTGCCTGGAGTTACAGCTCTAACTATGGCTACACCTTC	CAWSYSSNYGYTF
TRBV10-3	NA	NA	TRBJ2-1	TGTGCCATCAGGGGAGAGCGTAGCAATGAGCAGTTCTTC	CAIRGERSNEQFF
TRBV4-2	NA	TRBD2	TRBJ2-1	TGTGCCAGCAGCCAAGTAGGCACAAGCGGGGGGATCGATGAGCAGTTCTTC	CASSQVGTSGGIDEQFF